The following is a T cell receptor beta chain sequence with its context. Which antigen it targets is not known. Per-base qualities were not stored, and no clone one base away is much larger. Taken from cysteine to phenylalanine, the CDR3 has 14 residues. Only the CDR3 DNA stays, 42 bases, in frame from base 1. Trimming costs V 8 bases and J 9 bases, and their ends lie 20 bases apart. The data are from a study of patients and donors after allogeneic stem cell transplantation (dated by TCRdb to 2020 to 2021). The library was prepared using RT-PCR. The instrument was a NextSeq 550. The public reads were quality trimmed at Q25 with fastp and then assembled into clones with MiXCR by TCRdb, keeping productive beta chains. Records with the same CDR3 protein are collapsed into one entry carrying the most frequent genes and DNA. For this sample the table gives 100,000 to 120,000 distinct CDR3 sequences, of which 35% were detected only once. Around 25% of the sample is taken by the ten largest.

The rearrangement combines TRBV12-3 or TRBV12-4 with TRBJ1-5, with the D gene not confidently named. This receptor was obtained from a human donor who was either an allogeneic HSCT recipient or a stem cell or donor lymphocyte infusion donor (not recorded which). It is not recorded whose cells these are; they may come from a transplant donor. Sequenced sample: blood, either unsorted or a sorted T cell fraction (not recorded which). The CDR3 amino acid sequence is: CASSLGGLTAPQHF. In nucleotides, the sequence is TGTGCCAGCTCCCTCGGCGGGCTTACCGCGCCCCAGCATTTT.